Below, 15 T cell receptor beta chains from the same sample are listed, as sequenced in a study of regulatory T cells in long-lasting Graves disease. The authors built TCR beta libraries using iRepertoire HTBI primers and Arm-PCR of CDR3 regions. TCRdb reprocessed the multiplex PCR reads via MiXCR and lists one record per CDR3 protein. This sample has hundreds of thousands of distinct CDR3 sequences; roughly 20% occur once, and the top ten carry 7.8%. Specified time point: persistent/refractory GD, antithyroid drugs over 5 years with positive TRAb. The TCR library was made from RNA extracted from PBMCs. The source material was peripheral blood mononuclear cells (PBMCs), sampled when the disease was refractory, from a patient treated with antithyroid drugs. Receptors were obtained from a female donor with Graves disease.

This clonotype was seen a handful of times. The chain couples TRBV5-1 to TRBJ2-7; 9 positions match TRBD1. The V gene's germline CDR1 is SGHRS and CDR2 YFSETQ. J was trimmed by 5 bases and V by 3 bases; bases with no gene match: 3. The CDR3 length is 13 residues. The CDR3 DNA reads as TGCGCCAGCAGCTGGACAGGGGCTAACGAGCAGTACTTC. Translating it yields CASSWTGANEQYF.

The chain joins TRBV27 to TRBJ2-7; 7 bases fit TRBD1. The CDR3 length is 14 residues. Trimming removed 8 bases from V and 2 bases from J; junction bases left unmatched: 9. Germline assignment: CDR1 MNHEY and CDR2 SMNVEV (reference sequence). CDR3 in DNA: TGTGCCAGCCAGGGCCGGGACAGTACCTACGAGCAGTACTTC. It specifies CASQGRDSTYEQYF.

The V and J genes are TRBV7-9 and TRBJ2-7; TRBD2 agrees at 12 bases. There are 16 residues in the CDR3. CDR1 SEHNR and CDR2 FQNEAQ come from the germline V gene (reference sequence). The J segment lost 1 base and the V segment lost 4 bases, leaving 5 bases of the junction unmatched. The CDR3 region has the DNA TGTGCCAGCAGCTCTAGCGGGAGGGGAACTTCCTACGAGCAGTACTTC. Amino acids: CASSSSGRGTSYEQYF.

This clonotype was counted a few times. This sequence joins TRBV4-1 and TRBJ2-7; TRBD2 matches at 9 bases. J gave up 3 bases and V 0 bases, and 6 bases lay outside the gene matches. The length of the CDR3 is 16 residues. Germline V gene data show CDR1 as MGHRA and CDR2 as YSYEKL. The CDR3 DNA follows: TGCGCCAGCAGCCAAGATAGAGTAGCGGGAGTCTACGAGCAGTACTTC. Amino acid sequence: CASSQDRVAGVYEQYF.

In its sample, this clonotype was seen a few times. A much bigger clone sits one base away, suggesting this may be a read error. The chain recombines TRBV6-1 with TRBJ2-7, with D hard to call. The germline V gene has CDR1 MNHNS and CDR2 SASEGT. The CDR3 consists of 12 residues. Trimming shortened V by 6 bases and J by 0 bases, and 6 bases separated the two germline ends. CDR3 loop: CASRRNSYEQYF. The CDR3 DNA reads TGTGCCAGCAGACGGAACTCCTACGAGCAGTACTTC.

This clonotype was recorded a few times. The chain uses TRBV9 and TRBJ2-7, with TRBD2 matching over 7 bases. Trimming at V came to 0 bases and at J to 3 bases, leaving 6 bases not matched to a gene. Germline loops: CDR1 SGDLS, CDR2 YYNGEE. This CDR3 is built from 15 residues. The CDR3 protein is CASSVGTSGDYEQYF. The CDR3, as DNA: TGTGCCAGCAGCGTAGGGACTAGTGGTGACTACGAGCAGTACTTC.

About this clonotype itself: A much larger clonotype is one base distant, so this may be a read error. The rearrangement uses TRBV6-9 and TRBJ1-1; TRBD1 aligns across 9 bases. The length of the CDR3 is 15 residues. Germline V gene lookup returns CDR1 MNHGY and CDR2 SVAAGI. The CDR3 region is CASSYFGTGPTEALF. The CDR3 DNA reads TGTGCCAGCAGTTACTTTGGGACAGGGCCGACTGAAGCTCTCTTT.

This clonotype was seen ten or more times. This chain joins TRBV11-2 and TRBJ2-5; a weak D match, TRBD2 (5 bases). The germline V gene has CDR1 SGHAT and CDR2 FQNNGV. The CDR3 covers 16 residues. V was clipped by 0 bases and J by 5 bases, with 16 bases between them. The CDR3 bases are TGTGCCAGCAGCTTAGATTATGACTATTCCACGGAGACCCAGTACTTC. Protein sequence: CASSLDYDYSTETQYF.

Regarding this clonotype: With a much larger clone just one base away, this may be a read error. The chain uses TRBV28 and TRBJ1-1; D is unclear. CDR3 length: 14 amino acids. In germline, CDR1 is MDHEN, CDR2 SYDVKM. As DNA, the CDR3 is TGTGCCAGCAGCGTGCCGCTCATGAACACTGAAGCTCTCTTT. It translates to CASSVPLMNTEALF.

This clonotype showed up many times. The chain links TRBV28 to TRBJ1-5; D not resolved. The germline V gene encodes CDR1 MDHEN and CDR2 SYDVKM. The germline V and J ends were trimmed by 4 bases and 0 bases, with 4 bases remaining between them. The CDR3 loop spans 13 amino acids. CDR3 in DNA: TGTGCCAGCAGTTGGGGTAGCAATCAGCCCCAGCATTTT. It translates to CASSWGSNQPQHF.

This chain uses TRBV5-8 with TRBJ2-7, with D perhaps matching TRBD1 (7 bases). The CDR3 has 15 residues. Trimming pared 4 bases from V and 5 bases from J, leaving 19 bases between. Per germline, CDR1 SGHTS and CDR2 YDEGEE. CDR3 nucleotide sequence: TGTGCCAGCAGCCAATTGGGCAGGGGGGCCGACGAGCAGTACTTC. Its translation: CASSQLGRGADEQYF.

This clonotype was recorded many times. In DNA form, the CDR3 reads TGTGCCAGCAGTTCATTGGGCCTCCGGGGAAGGTACTTC. Protein sequence: CASSSLGLRGRYF. The rearrangement uses TRBV28 and TRBJ2-7; tentatively, D is TRBD2 (5 bases). CDR3 length: 13 residues. The ends were cut back, 4 bases at V and 12 bases at J, with 19 bases in the middle. CDR1 and CDR2 from the germline V gene are MDHEN and SYDVKM.

This clonotype was seen repeatedly, ten times or more. This chain uses TRBV28 with TRBJ2-7, with a weak D call TRBD2 (5 bases). Per the germline V gene, CDR1 is MDHEN and CDR2 is SYDVKM. This CDR3 region has 14 residues. V lost 6 bases and J 3 bases, leaving 15 bases between the germline ends. CDR3 bases: TGTGCCAGCAGAACGGACTTGAGCATCTACGAGCAGTACTTC. This codes for CASRTDLSIYEQYF. The full variable domain, in which reference TRBV28 and TRBJ2-7 provide the parts outside the CDR3, is DVKVTQSSRYLVKRTGEKVFLECVQDMDHENMFWYRQDPGLGLRLIYFSYDVKMKEKGDIPEGYSVSREKKERFSLILESASTNQTSMYLCASRTDLSIYEQYFGPGTRLTVT.

This chain connects TRBV27 to TRBJ2-1; a weak D match, TRBD2 (6 bases). V was trimmed by 3 bases and J by 7 bases, leaving 25 bases between them. Germline assignment: CDR1 MNHEY and CDR2 SMNVEV (reference sequence). The CDR3 runs 18 residues. The CDR3 DNA reads as TGTGCCAGCAGTTTTGGATGGGGGGTAGCGGAGGGTAGGAATGAGCAGTTCTTC. This sequence encodes CASSFGWGVAEGRNEQFF.

This clonotype has at least ten counts. The rearrangement links TRBV30 to TRBJ1-1; unclear D gene. Trimming stripped 8 bases from V and 7 bases from J, with 14 bases between. The CDR3 has 11 amino acids. Per germline, CDR1 GTSNPN and CDR2 SVGIG (reference sequence). The CDR3 protein is CAHIGPSEAFF. The CDR3 nucleotides read TGTGCCCACATTGGGCCAAGTGAAGCTTTCTTT.